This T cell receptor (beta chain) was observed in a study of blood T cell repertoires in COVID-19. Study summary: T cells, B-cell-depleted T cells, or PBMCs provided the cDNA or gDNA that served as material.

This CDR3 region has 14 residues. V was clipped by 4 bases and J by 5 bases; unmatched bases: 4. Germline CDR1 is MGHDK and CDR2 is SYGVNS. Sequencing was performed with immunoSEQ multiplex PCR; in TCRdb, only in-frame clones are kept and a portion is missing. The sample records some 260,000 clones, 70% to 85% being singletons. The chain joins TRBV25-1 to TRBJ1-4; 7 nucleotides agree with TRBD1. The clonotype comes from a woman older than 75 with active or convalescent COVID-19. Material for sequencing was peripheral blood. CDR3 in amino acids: CASSAGQNNEKLFF. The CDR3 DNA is TGTGCCAGCAGTGCGGGACAGAACAATGAAAAACTGTTTTTT. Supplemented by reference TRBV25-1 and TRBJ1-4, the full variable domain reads EADIYQTPRYLVIGTGKKITLECSQTMGHDKMYWYQQDPGMELHLIHYSYGVNSTEKGDLSSESTVSRIRTEHFPLTLESARPSHTSQYLCASSAGQNNEKLFFGSGTQLSVL.